This entry features one TCR beta chain sequence. The sample comes from a study of regulatory T cells in long-lasting Graves disease. V was clipped by 2 bases and J by 1 base, with 8 bases between them. Germline V CDR1 and CDR2: MGHDK, SYGVNS. The CDR3 length is 14 residues. The time point here: persistent/refractory GD, antithyroid drugs over 5 years with positive TRAb. Generation of the TCR library employed RNA extracted from PBMCs. HTBI primers from iRepertoire and Arm-PCR of CDR3 regions yielded the TCR beta libraries. TCRdb re-called the multiplex PCR reads with MiXCR, one entry per CDR3 protein. The sample has a few hundred thousand distinct CDR3 sequences; 23% are singletons.

The source material was peripheral blood mononuclear cells (PBMCs), sampled when the disease was refractory, from a patient treated with antithyroid drugs. The TCR originated in a female donor with Graves disease. The chain employs TRBV25-1 and TRBJ1-1, with a weak D call TRBD1 (5 bases). The CDR3 spells CASSESRANTEAFF. CDR3 nucleotides: TGTGCCAGCAGTGAAAGCAGGGCGAACACTGAAGCTTTCTTT.